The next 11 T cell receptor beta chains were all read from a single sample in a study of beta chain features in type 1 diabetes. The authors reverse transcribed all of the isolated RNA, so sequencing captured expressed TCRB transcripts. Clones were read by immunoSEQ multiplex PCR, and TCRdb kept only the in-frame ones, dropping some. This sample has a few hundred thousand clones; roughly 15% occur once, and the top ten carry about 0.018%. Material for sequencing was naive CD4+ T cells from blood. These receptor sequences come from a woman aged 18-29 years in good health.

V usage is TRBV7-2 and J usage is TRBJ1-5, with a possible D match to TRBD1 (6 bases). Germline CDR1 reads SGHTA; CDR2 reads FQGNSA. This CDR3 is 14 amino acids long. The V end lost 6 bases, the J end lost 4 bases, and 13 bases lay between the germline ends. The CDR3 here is CASSPGQMNQPQHF. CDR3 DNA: TGTGCCAGCAGTCCCGGACAGATGAATCAGCCCCAGCATTTT.

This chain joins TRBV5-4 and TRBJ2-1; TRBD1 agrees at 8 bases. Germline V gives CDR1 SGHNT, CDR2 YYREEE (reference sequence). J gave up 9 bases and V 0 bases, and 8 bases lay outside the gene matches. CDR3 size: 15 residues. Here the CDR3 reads CASSLAGGLSVEQFF. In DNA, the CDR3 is TGTGCCAGCAGCTTGGCAGGGGGCTTGAGTGTTGAGCAGTTCTTC.

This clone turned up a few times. CDR3 nucleotides: TGTGCCAGCAGTGGTCTACAGGGTAATCAGCCCCAGCATTTT. Translation: CASSGLQGNQPQHF. The V gene is TRBV25-1, the J gene TRBJ1-5; TRBD1 is a possible D gene (6 bases). The CDR3 runs to 14 residues. V lost 4 bases to trimming and J lost 4 bases, with 11 bases between them. Germline lookup yields CDR1 MGHDK and CDR2 SYGVNS.

CDR3 in DNA: TGTGCCAGCAGCGGGAGGGCAGAGAAGAATGAGCAGTTCTTC. Amino acid sequence: CASSGRAEKNEQFF. The V call is TRBV5-4, the J call TRBJ2-1, with 7 bases that match TRBD2. Germline CDR1 and CDR2: SGHNT and YYREEE (reference sequence). The CDR3 spans 14 residues. The ends lost 4 bases at V and 7 bases at J; junction bases unmatched: 8.

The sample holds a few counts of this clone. CDR3 in amino acids: CASSSPSGMNNEQFF. CDR3 DNA sequence: TGTGCCAGCAGTTCACCTAGCGGGATGAACAATGAGCAGTTCTTC. The rearrangement uses TRBV28 and TRBJ2-1; 9 nucleotides match TRBD2. CDR1 is MDHEN and CDR2 is SYDVKM in the germline V gene. CDR3 length equals 15 residues. V was clipped by 4 bases and J by 5 bases; unmatched bases: 6.

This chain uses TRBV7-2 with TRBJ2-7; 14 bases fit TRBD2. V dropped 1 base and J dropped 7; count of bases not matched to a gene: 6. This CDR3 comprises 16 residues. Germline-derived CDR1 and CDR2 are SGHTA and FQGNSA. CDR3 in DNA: TGTGCCAGCAGCTTAGATGGGACTAGCGGGAGTCGAGAGCAGTACTTC. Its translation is CASSLDGTSGSREQYF. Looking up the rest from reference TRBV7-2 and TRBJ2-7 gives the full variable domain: GAGVSQSPSNKVTEKGKDVELRCDPISGHTALYWYRQSLGQGLEFLIYFQGNSAPDKSGLPSDRFSAERTGGSVSTLTIQRTQQEDSAVYLCASSLDGTSGSREQYFGPGTRLTVT.

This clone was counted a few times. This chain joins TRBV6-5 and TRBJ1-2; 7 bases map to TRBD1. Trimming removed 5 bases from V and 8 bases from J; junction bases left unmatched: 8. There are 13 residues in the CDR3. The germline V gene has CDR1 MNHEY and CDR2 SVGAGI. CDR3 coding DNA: TGTGCCAGCAGTGACCGACAGGGTCGAGGCTACACCTTC. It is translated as CASSDRQGRGYTF.

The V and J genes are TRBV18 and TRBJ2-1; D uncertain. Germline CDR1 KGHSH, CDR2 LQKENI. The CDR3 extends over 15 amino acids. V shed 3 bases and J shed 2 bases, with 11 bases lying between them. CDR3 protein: CASSPSASTYNEQFF. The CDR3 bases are TGTGCCAGCTCACCGAGCGCTAGTACCTACAATGAGCAGTTCTTC. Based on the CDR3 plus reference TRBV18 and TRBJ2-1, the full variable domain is NAGVMQNPRHLVRRRGQEARLRCSPMKGHSHVYWYRQLPEEGLKFMVYLQKENIIDESGMPKERFSAEFPKEGPSILRIQQVVRGDSAAYFCASSPSASTYNEQFFGPGTRLTVL.

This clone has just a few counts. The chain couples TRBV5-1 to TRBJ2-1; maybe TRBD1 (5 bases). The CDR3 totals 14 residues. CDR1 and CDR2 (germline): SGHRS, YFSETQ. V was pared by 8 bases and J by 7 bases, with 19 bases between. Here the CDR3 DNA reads TGCGCCAGTAAAATGGGGCAGGTGGGGAATGAGCAGTTCTTC. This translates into CASKMGQVGNEQFF. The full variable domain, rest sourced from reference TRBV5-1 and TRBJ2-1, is KAGVTQTPRYLIKTRGQQVTLSCSPISGHRSVSWYQQTPGQGLQFLFEYFSETQRNKGNFPGRFSGRQFSNSRSEMNVSTLELGDSALYLCASKMGQVGNEQFFGPGTRLTVL.

This chain's CDR3 is CASSQVTRGNTIYF. The CDR3 nucleotides read TGTGCCAGCAGCCAAGTTACAAGAGGAAACACCATATATTTT. The V gene is TRBV14, the J gene TRBJ1-3; no definite D call. V was trimmed by 1 base and J by 4 bases, leaving 8 bases between them. In germline, CDR1 is SGHDN, CDR2 FVKESK. This CDR3 spans 14 amino acids. The full variable domain, completed using reference TRBV14 and TRBJ1-3, is EAGVTQFPSHSVIEKGQTVTLRCDPISGHDNLYWYRRVMGKEIKFLLHFVKESKQDESGMPNNRFLAERTGGTYSTLKVQPAELEDSGVYFCASSQVTRGNTIYFGEGSWLTVV.

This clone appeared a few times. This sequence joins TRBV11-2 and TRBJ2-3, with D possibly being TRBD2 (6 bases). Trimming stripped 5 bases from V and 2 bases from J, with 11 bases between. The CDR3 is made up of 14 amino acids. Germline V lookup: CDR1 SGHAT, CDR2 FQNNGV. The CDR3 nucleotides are TGTGCCAGCAGCCAGGGACTCGACACAGATACGCAGTATTTT. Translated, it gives CASSQGLDTDTQYF.